Detailed here is one T cell receptor beta chain. The data derive from a study of blood T cell repertoires in COVID-19. Profiling relied on immunoSEQ multiplex PCR, and the TCRdb table lists in-frame clones only, not all of them. Of 150,000 to 200,000 clones in the sample, about four fifths were seen once. CDR1 and CDR2 from the germline V gene are SGDLS and YYNGEE. There are 13 residues in the CDR3. J lost 6 bases, V lost 3 bases, and 5 bases had no gene match. The chain employs TRBV9 and TRBJ1-1; 7 bases are a match to TRBD1. This receptor was obtained from a woman in her 70s with COVID-19, enrolled during active disease. The sample taken for sequencing was peripheral blood. The CDR3 spells CASSGEGGAEAFF. In nucleotides, the CDR3 is TGTGCCAGCAGCGGGGAAGGGGGCGCTGAAGCTTTCTTT. The full variable domain, in which reference TRBV9 and TRBJ1-1 provide the parts outside the CDR3, is DSGVTQTPKHLITATGQRVTLRCSPRSGDLSVYWYQQSLDQGLQFLIQYYNGEERAKGNILERFSAQQFPDLHSELNLSSLELGDSALYFCASSGEGGAEAFFGQGTRLTVV.